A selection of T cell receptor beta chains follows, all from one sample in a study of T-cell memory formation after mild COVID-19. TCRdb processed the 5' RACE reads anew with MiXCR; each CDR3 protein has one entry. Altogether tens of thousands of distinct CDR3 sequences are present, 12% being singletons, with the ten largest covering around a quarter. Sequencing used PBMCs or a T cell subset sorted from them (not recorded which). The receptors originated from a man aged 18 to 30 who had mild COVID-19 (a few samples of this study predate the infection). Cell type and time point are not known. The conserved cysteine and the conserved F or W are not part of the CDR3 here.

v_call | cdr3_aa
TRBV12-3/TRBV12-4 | ASSLALGGKQF
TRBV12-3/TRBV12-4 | ASSPRWGLNTEAF
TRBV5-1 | ASSFQFNNEKLF
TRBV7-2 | ASSTQGQGLGETQY
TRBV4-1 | ASSQVGRSTDTQY
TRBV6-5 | ASSYATGVGGYT
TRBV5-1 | ASSFVVVGSYEQY
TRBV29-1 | SGVLGRETQY
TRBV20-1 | SARSNYGYT
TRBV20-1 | SARAFNQPQH
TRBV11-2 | ASSSGTNYGYT
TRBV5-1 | ASSSGTGATEQF
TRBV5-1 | ASSLALARPPDEQY
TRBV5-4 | ASDRGGEAF
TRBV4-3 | ASSQDSQGNQPQH
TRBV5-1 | ASSSALVSSTDTQY
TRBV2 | ASTSDLTDTQY
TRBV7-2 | ASSLGDLAGPYNEQF
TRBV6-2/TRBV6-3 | ASSPGLVGNEQF
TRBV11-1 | ASSLAVDTQY
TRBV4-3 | ASSQSQDQGSYDGYT
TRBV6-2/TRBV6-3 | ASATGRVTGELF
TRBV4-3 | ASSQDRNSGDTIY
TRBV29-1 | SVDGDLGAKNIQY
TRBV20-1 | SPDREETQY
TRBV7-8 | ASSPRTGVASQPQH